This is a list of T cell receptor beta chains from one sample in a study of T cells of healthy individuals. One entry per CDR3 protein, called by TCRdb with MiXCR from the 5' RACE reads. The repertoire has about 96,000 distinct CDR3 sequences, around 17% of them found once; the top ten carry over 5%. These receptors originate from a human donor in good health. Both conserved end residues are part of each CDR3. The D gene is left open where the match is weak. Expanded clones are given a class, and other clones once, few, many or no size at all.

TGTGCCAGCAGCTCTGGACAGAGCTCCTACGAGCAGTACTTC,CASSSGQSSYEQYF,-,TRBJ2-7,TRBV7-9,-
TGCAGTGCTAGAAACAGGGACTATGGCTACACCTTC,CSARNRDYGYTF,medium-sized,TRBJ1-2,TRBV20-1,-
TGCGCCAGCAGCCCGCCTCAGCGGGGCGGGGGGGAGCTGTTTTTT,CASSPPQRGGGELFF,-,TRBJ2-2,TRBV4-1,TRBD2
TGTGCCAGCAGGTCCCATGAGGTTGGGTCCCCCTACGAGCAGTACTTC,CASRSHEVGSPYEQYF,many,TRBJ2-7,TRBV6-6,-
TGCGCCAGCAGACTTGACGGGAATCAGCCCCAGCATTTT,CASRLDGNQPQHF,-,TRBJ1-5,TRBV5-1,-
TGTGCCAGCTCACGATCCGGGACAGTAGATGAAAAACTGTTTTTT,CASSRSGTVDEKLFF,many,TRBJ1-4,TRBV18,TRBD1
TGTGCCAGCAGTGCTGAGATGGTCGGCTACACCTTC,CASSAEMVGYTF,-,TRBJ1-2,TRBV2,-
TGTGCCAGCAGTTCTCCCGCAACTAATGAAAAACTGTTTTTT,CASSSPATNEKLFF,few,TRBJ1-4,TRBV12-3/TRBV12-4,-
TGCGCCAGCAGCCAAGGCTCCCTGTACAATGAGCAGTTCTTC,CASSQGSLYNEQFF,few,TRBJ2-1,TRBV4-3,-
TGCAGCGTTGAAGAGTATGCGGGACTAGCGGGCACTGAAGCTTTCTTT,CSVEEYAGLAGTEAFF,few,TRBJ1-1,TRBV29-1,-
TGTGCCATCAGTGGTCGCAGGGACACCGGGGAGCTGTTTTTT,CAISGRRDTGELFF,-,TRBJ2-2,TRBV10-3,-
TGTGCCAGCAGCCCCCCCGACAGCTACTCCTACGAGCAGTACTTC,CASSPPDSYSYEQYF,-,TRBJ2-7,TRBV12-3/TRBV12-4,-
TGTGCCACTACGACAGGGGGCTACGAGCAGTACTTC,CATTTGGYEQYF,many,TRBJ2-7,TRBV6-2/TRBV6-3,TRBD1
TGTGCCACCATCTACGGACAGGGTGGTACTGAAGCTTTCTTT,CATIYGQGGTEAFF,-,TRBJ1-1,TRBV6-2/TRBV6-3,TRBD1
TGTGCTAGTGGTTTGGCAAGCCCCGGACTAGCGGGGTTTGAGCAGTTCTTC,CASGLASPGLAGFEQFF,few,TRBJ2-1,TRBV12-5,TRBD2
TGCAGCGTGGCGCTAGCGGGAGTATACGAGACCCAGTACTTC,CSVALAGVYETQYF,many,TRBJ2-5,TRBV29-1,TRBD2
TGTGCCAGACAGGGAAAGGGGGCCTACGAGCAGTACTTC,CARQGKGAYEQYF,-,TRBJ2-7,TRBV9,-
TGTGCCATCAGTGAGGGGACAACCGAGCAGTACTTC,CAISEGTTEQYF,many,TRBJ2-7,TRBV10-3,-
TGTGCCAGCAGTGGACCCCGAGGGGAGACCCAGTACTTC,CASSGPRGETQYF,few,TRBJ2-5,TRBV28,-
TGCAGCGTTCGGACTAGCGGCCCAGGATCCTACAATGAGCAGTTCTTC,CSVRTSGPGSYNEQFF,many,TRBJ2-1,TRBV29-1,TRBD2
TGCAGTGCTAAAAAGGTCCCAGGGGGCTGGGACACTGAAGCTTTCTTT,CSAKKVPGGWDTEAFF,many,TRBJ1-1,TRBV20-1,TRBD1
TGTGCCAGCAGCACCGGACACCCCTTTTCCTACGAGCAGTACTTC,CASSTGHPFSYEQYF,-,TRBJ2-7,TRBV5-6,-
TGCGCCAGCAGCCACATGACAGGGTCCATGAACACTGAAGCTTTCTTT,CASSHMTGSMNTEAFF,-,TRBJ1-1,TRBV5-1,TRBD1
TGTGCCAGCAGCCTTGTCTATAATAACAATGAGCAGTTCTTC,CASSLVYNNNEQFF,-,TRBJ2-1,TRBV7-2,-
TGTGCCACCAGTGATCCGGGGGGGGAGCCCGGGGAGCTGTTTTTT,CATSDPGGEPGELFF,-,TRBJ2-2,TRBV24-1,TRBD2
TGTGCCAGCAGCTTAAAAGGTGGCGGCTACGAGCAGTACTTC,CASSLKGGGYEQYF,-,TRBJ2-7,TRBV7-6,-
TGTGCCAGCAGTTTTAGGGGACGGGAGTACTTC,CASSFRGREYF,many,TRBJ2-7,TRBV28,-
TGCAGTGGTGTGGCACCAGATACGCAGTATTTT,CSGVAPDTQYF,few,TRBJ2-3,TRBV20-1,-
TGTGCCAGCACGAGACTAGCGGGGGGAACCGGGGAGCTGTTTTTT,CASTRLAGGTGELFF,-,TRBJ2-2,TRBV2,TRBD2
TGTGCCAGCAGCGCGGGACACATTGCAGAAGCTTTCTTT,CASSAGHIAEAFF,many,TRBJ1-1,TRBV13,-
TGTGCCAGCAGTATCCCCCCGGGACAGGGGGCCAATGAGCAGTTCTTC,CASSIPPGQGANEQFF,-,TRBJ2-1,TRBV28,TRBD1
TGCAGCGTTGCCCAGCGGGTAAGGGGGACTGAAGCTTTCTTT,CSVAQRVRGTEAFF,many,TRBJ1-1,TRBV29-1,-
TGCAGTGCCGGCCTAGGGAGCGAAGAGACCCAGTACTTC,CSAGLGSEETQYF,-,TRBJ2-5,TRBV20-1,-
TGTGCCAGCAGCCCGGACGGGGCGGGCTATGGCTACACCTTC,CASSPDGAGYGYTF,-,TRBJ1-2,TRBV12-3/TRBV12-4,-
TGTGCCAGCAGTCCCCTGGGTCTAGCGGGATCCGGGGATACGCAGTATTTT,CASSPLGLAGSGDTQYF,-,TRBJ2-3,TRBV6-1,TRBD2
TGCAGCGTTCGACAGGGGGCACGGGGAGAGACCCAGTACTTC,CSVRQGARGETQYF,many,TRBJ2-5,TRBV29-1,TRBD1
TGTGCCAGCAGCTTACGATGGGCAGCAGATACGCAGTATTTT,CASSLRWAADTQYF,-,TRBJ2-3,TRBV7-2,-
TGTGCCAGCAGTTTAACCTTCGATCCCTACGAGCAGTACTTC,CASSLTFDPYEQYF,few,TRBJ2-7,TRBV28,-
TGTGCCACCAGCATGAGACAGGAGATCAACACCGGGGAGCTGTTTTTT,CATSMRQEINTGELFF,few,TRBJ2-2,TRBV15,-
TGTGCCAGCAGCCCCGGTCCCTTGAAGCCCCAGCATTTT,CASSPGPLKPQHF,few,TRBJ1-5,TRBV7-9,-
TGCAGCGTCGGGGAGGGCGATCAGCCCCAGCATTTT,CSVGEGDQPQHF,many,TRBJ1-5,TRBV29-1,-
TGCGCCAGCAGTCCGCAGACAGTCCAAGAGACCCAGTACTTC,CASSPQTVQETQYF,many,TRBJ2-5,TRBV4-1,-
TGTGCCAGCAGCGGGCAAGCATCTGGGGCCAACGTCCTGACTTTC,CASSGQASGANVLTF,-,TRBJ2-6,TRBV9,-
TGTGCCAGCTCACCGCACGGGGGCCAGCCCCAGCATTTT,CASSPHGGQPQHF,many,TRBJ1-5,TRBV18,-
TGCGCCAGCAGCTACTCGCGGGGCGGAGAGACCCAGTACTTC,CASSYSRGGETQYF,few,TRBJ2-5,TRBV10-2,-
TGTGCCAGCAGCTTAGCCGGACGGACTTCCTACGAGCAGTACTTC,CASSLAGRTSYEQYF,few,TRBJ2-7,TRBV7-9,-
TGTGCCACCAGTGAGGGCAGGGGAGCAGTTCAGTACTTC,CATSEGRGAVQYF,many,TRBJ2-4,TRBV24-1,-
TGTGCCACCAGTGATTGGTGGGAGAACGGGGAGCTGTTTTTT,CATSDWWENGELFF,-,TRBJ2-2,TRBV24-1,-
TGTGCCAGCAGTTACTCGGAGGGGGAAAATTCACCCCTCCACTTT,CASSYSEGENSPLHF,many,TRBJ1-6,TRBV6-6,-
TGTGCCAGCAGTTTAGGACTAGCGGGAGAGGGGGGAGGGCACGAGCAGTACTTC,CASSLGLAGEGGGHEQYF,few,TRBJ2-7,TRBV12-3/TRBV12-4,TRBD2
TGCGCCAGCAGCCTCGTGGCCCGAACCCCCGGGGAGCTGTTTTTT,CASSLVARTPGELFF,many,TRBJ2-2,TRBV4-1,-
TGTGCCAGCAGCGTAAGCCAGGACGTGAACACTGAAGCTTTCTTT,CASSVSQDVNTEAFF,few,TRBJ1-1,TRBV9,-
TGTGCCAGCAGCTTTGCAGGGAGGGCCGACGAGCAGTACTTC,CASSFAGRADEQYF,-,TRBJ2-7,TRBV7-9,TRBD2
TGTGCCAGCAGCTTACTTGGACAGGGGGCGAGGAATGAGCAGTTCTTC,CASSLLGQGARNEQFF,-,TRBJ2-1,TRBV5-5,TRBD1
TGTGCCAGCAGCTCAAGGGAAGTTGGTAATCAGCCCCAGCATTTT,CASSSREVGNQPQHF,few,TRBJ1-5,TRBV28,-
TGTGCCAGCAGTGATTACAACTATGGCTACACCTTC,CASSDYNYGYTF,many,TRBJ1-2,TRBV2,-
TGCGCCAGCAGCTGGACACAAAACACTGAAGCTTTCTTT,CASSWTQNTEAFF,-,TRBJ1-1,TRBV5-1,-
TGTGCCAGCAGCTTGGTTGACAGGGTGAACACTGAAGCTTTCTTT,CASSLVDRVNTEAFF,-,TRBJ1-1,TRBV5-4,TRBD1